This TCR beta chain was identified in a study of Ad26.COV2.S vaccination and SARS-CoV-2 variants. Germline assignment: CDR1 LNHDA and CDR2 SQIVND (reference sequence). The CDR3 consists of 16 residues. V lost 5 bases and J lost 7; bases outside the gene matches: 16. Method: immunoSEQ multiplex PCR; TCRdb's copy keeps in-frame clones and lacks some. The sample gives 380,000 or so clones, approximately 83% of which show up once; 7.4% is in the top ten. Sample treatment: approximately 18 received Ad26.COV2.S at low or high dose, single or two shots; roughly 5 received placebo; per-sample allocation not given. The study sampled participants on day 63 after the first vaccine or placebo injection.

This chain connects TRBV19 to TRBJ1-2; 7 nucleotides agree with TRBD1. This receptor was identified in a person between 18 and 59 years old who received the Ad26.COV2.S COVID-19 vaccine or a placebo. The source material was peripheral blood, sampled in a trial of Ad26.COV2.S vaccine versus placebo. The CDR3 region has the DNA TGTGCCAGTAGTGCCCCGGGACAGCCGAAAAGGGCTGGCTACACCTTC. This gives the protein CASSAPGQPKRAGYTF. The whole variable domain, filled in from reference TRBV19 and TRBJ1-2, reads DGGITQSPKYLFRKEGQNVTLSCEQNLNHDAMYWYRQDPGQGLRLIYYSQIVNDFQKGDIAEGYSVSREKKESFPLTVTSAQKNPTAFYLCASSAPGQPKRAGYTFGSGTRLTVV.